This T cell receptor beta chain was sequenced for a study of blood T cell repertoires in COVID-19. The CDR3 is made up of 17 amino acids. V trimming: 7 bases; J trimming: 0 bases; junction bases outside the gene matches: 11. Looked up from germline, CDR1 is SQVTM and CDR2 is ANQGSEA. As handled by the study authors: Amplifying reference gene primers gave estimates of nucleated cell counts. TCRdb's table, derived via immunoSEQ multiplex PCR, lists solely in-frame clones and lacks some. For V, J and clone size, that table is used; D and trimming come from the DNA. The data hold around 270,000 clones, with 80% to 90% observed a single time.

The source of this sequence is a man aged 35 to 55 with acute or convalescent COVID-19. V is TRBV29-1 and J is TRBJ2-3, with 12 positions matching TRBD2. The sequenced sample was peripheral blood. The CDR3 sequence: CSAQPSGGAVSTDTQYF. Here the CDR3 DNA reads TGCAGCGCTCAACCTAGCGGGGGGGCCGTAAGCACAGATACGCAGTATTTT.